This T cell receptor (gamma chain) came from a study of γδ T cells in repeated Plasmodium falciparum infection. In this sample, this clone turned up a few times. This probably arose from a read error, given a far larger clone one base away. The same CDR3 also results from other DNA sequences found in this sample. TCRdb re-called the multiplex PCR reads using CATT. Of approximately 28,000 gamma-chain clones in the sample, about 2.9% were seen once. Sequenced: gamma-delta T cells from blood. The receptor was isolated from a pool of human donors (malaria-infected and uninfected, not separated).

The CDR3 nucleotides are TGCGCCACCTGGGACGGACGCCTTGGTTATAAGAAACTCTTT. This translates into CATWDGRLGYKKLF. The V call is TRGV2, the J call TRGJ1 or TRGJ2. Matching the DNA to germline supplied the J gene, which TCRdb does not give. The CDR3 runs to 14 residues. Germline-derived CDR1 and CDR2 are EGSNGY and YDSYNSKV.